This T cell receptor (beta chain) was captured in a study of CD8+CD57+ T cells in acquired aplastic anemia. Study-wide findings and caveats: The CD8+ Simpson's diversity of patients and controls was not significantly different.

The template for TCR beta VDJ and CDR3 sequence profiling was genomic DNA. Via MiXCR, TCRdb re-called the reads, giving one row per CDR3 protein. The table shows under 200,000 distinct CDR3 sequences, with 48% occurring only once. CDR3 length: 16 amino acids. Germline V gene sequence: CDR1 SGHNT, CDR2 YYREEE (reference sequence). The trim removed 0 bases at V and 3 bases at J, leaving 5 bases unmatched. A few counts support this clonotype. The antigen remains unidentified. Individuals selected for sequencing had exhibited CD8+CD57+ cell expansion on flow cytometry. The chain uses TRBV5-4 and TRBJ2-3; TRBD1 agrees at 9 bases. The clonotype was recovered from a human donor with aplastic anemia. The sequenced sample was sorted CD4+, CD8+, or CD8+CD57+ T cells (not recorded which) from PBMCs. The DNA for the CDR3 is TGTGCCAGCAGCTTGGGGACAGGGGCTTTGACAGATACGCAGTATTTT. Protein product: CASSLGTGALTDTQYF.